This T cell receptor beta chain was sequenced in a study of T cell repertoires in cytomegalovirus infection. Turning to the study itself: CMV infection plus the matching HLA type was flagged by public TCR beta signatures.

CDR3 length: 14 residues. V was trimmed by 5 bases and J by 2 bases, leaving 16 bases between them. Germline values: CDR1 SQVTM, CDR2 ANQGSEA. A note on this clonotype: Its antigen remains unknown.

TCRdb processed the reads anew with MiXCR; each CDR3 protein has one entry. The repertoire consists of roughly 100,000 distinct CDR3 sequences, with under 50% occurring once and the leading ten covering less than 80%. This sequence was found in a human donor in good health (CMV status not recorded). Some clones in this sample may be carry-over from other donors' samples. The chain has TRBV29-1 and TRBJ2-7; possible D gene TRBD1, 5 bases. Sequenced material: CD8+ T cells from cultured PBMCs, taken from culture after CMV antigen stimulation. The CDR3: CSVMGKKGAYEQYF. CDR3 coding DNA: TGCAGCGTTATGGGAAAGAAAGGGGCCTACGAGCAGTACTTC.